The 6 T cell receptor beta chains presented below share a single source sample, sequenced in a study of blood T cell repertoires in COVID-19. Repertoires were generated with immunoSEQ multiplex PCR, while TCRdb's copy carries only in-frame clones and drops some. In the table there are about 300,000 clones, more than 70% of which are singletons. The sequencing input was peripheral blood. These receptors were obtained from a woman aged 45-60 years with acute or convalescent COVID-19.

As concerns this clone: Other DNA sequences within the sample encode an identical CDR3. J is TRBJ2-3 and V is TRBV2; D might be TRBD1 (6 bases). This CDR3 comprises 15 residues. Between the trimmed V and J ends, which lost 4 bases and 0 bases, there was a span of 11 bases. Germline loops: CDR1 SNHLY, CDR2 FYNNEI. The CDR3, as DNA: TGTGCCAGCAGTGGGGGGACACCTAGCACAGATACGCAGTATTTT. It encodes CASSGGTPSTDTQYF.

The chain joins TRBV4-2 to TRBJ2-3; D remains unclear. The CDR3 runs to 16 residues. Trimming took 3 bases from V and 0 from J, leaving 13 bases between them. Germline CDR1 reads LGHNA; CDR2 reads YNFKEQ. The CDR3 region has the DNA TGTGCCAGCAGCCAGAGACTGGATCCTAGCACAGATACGCAGTATTTT. This codes for CASSQRLDPSTDTQYF.

The chain joins TRBV20-1 to TRBJ1-2; D is unresolved. Trimming took 3 bases from V and 5 from J, leaving 19 bases between them. The CDR3 length is 15 residues. Germline V gives CDR1 DFQATT, CDR2 SNEGSKA (reference sequence). CDR3 nucleotides: TGCAGTGCTAGTGATCCGAGACGGCCCGGGTATGGCTACACCTTC. Amino acids: CSASDPRRPGYGYTF.

This clone was counted once. This chain joins TRBV6-4 and TRBJ2-4; TRBD1 might be the D (6 bases). Germline assignment: CDR1 MRHNA and CDR2 SNTAGT. V was cut by 2 bases and J by 7 bases, with 12 bases left in between. The CDR3 covers 14 residues. CDR3 loop: CASSDTYRDNIQYF. CDR3 bases: TGTGCCAGCAGTGACACATACAGGGACAACATTCAGTACTTC.

This chain joins TRBV7-7 and TRBJ2-3; D might be TRBD2 (5 bases). Germline V gene data show CDR1 as SSHAT and CDR2 as FNYEAQ (reference sequence). The CDR3 is 15 amino acids. Trimming removed 1 base at V and 4 bases at J, with 12 bases between. CDR3 amino acids: CASSLGGNLPDTQYF. In DNA form, the CDR3 reads TGTGCCAGCAGCTTAGGAGGGAACCTTCCAGATACGCAGTATTTT.

This clone was picked up a small number of times. The CDR3 DNA sequence: TGTGCCAGCAAGATTAGGACAGCAACTAATGAAAAACTGTTTTTT. Residues: CASKIRTATNEKLFF. The chain recombines TRBV11-3 with TRBJ1-4; possibly TRBD1 for D (6 bases). The CDR3 is 15 amino acids. V dropped 7 bases and J dropped 0 bases, with 12 bases sitting between them. Germline V gene data show CDR1 as SGHNT and CDR2 as YENEEA.